Listed below are T cell receptor beta chains from one sample, sequenced in a study of OX40 agonist ivuxolimab in advanced cancers. Profiling relied on immunoSEQ multiplex PCR, and the TCRdb table lists in-frame clones only, not all of them. This sample carries under 70,000 clones, approximately 85% of them seen once, and the ten largest clones take 2% to 2.5%. The sequencing here drew on CD4+ or CD8+ T cells sorted from blood, taken in a trial of the OX40 agonist ivuxolimab. These receptor sequences come from an adult with an advanced solid tumor such as melanoma, head and neck, liver or kidney cancer. CDR3s include the opening cysteine and the closing phenylalanine or tryptophan. The D gene is left open where the match is weak. Expanded clones are given a class, and other clones once, few, many or no size at all.

v_call	j_call	clone_size	d_call	cdr3_aa	cdr3_nt
TRBV2	TRBJ1-5	NA	NA	CASSGSYSNQPQHF	TGTGCCAGCAGTGGAAGTTATAGCAATCAGCCCCAGCATTTT
TRBV6-5	TRBJ2-7	NA	NA	CATLGSSYEQYF	TGTGCCACCCTAGGGAGCTCCTACGAGCAGTACTTC
TRBV10-2	TRBJ1-2	once	NA	CASSESSELYGYTF	TGCGCCAGCAGTGAGTCGTCCGAACTCTATGGCTACACCTTC
TRBV9	TRBJ2-2	NA	NA	CASSVGQNTGELFF	TGTGCCAGCAGCGTGGGACAGAACACCGGGGAGCTGTTTTTT
TRBV5-1	TRBJ2-3	NA	TRBD1	CASSPTPRTGSTDTQYF	TGCGCCAGCAGCCCGACTCCTAGGACAGGGAGCACAGATACGCAGTATTTT
TRBV19	TRBJ1-2	NA	NA	CASSISTDRYGYTF	TGTGCCAGTAGTATATCGACAGATCGCTATGGCTACACCTTC
TRBV18	TRBJ1-1	NA	NA	CASSIRGGAEAFF	TGTGCCAGCTCAATCAGAGGGGGGGCTGAAGCTTTCTTT
TRBV28	TRBJ2-5	NA	TRBD2	CASRNSGTQETQYF	TGTGCCAGCAGGAATAGCGGGACCCAAGAGACCCAGTACTTC
TRBV15	TRBJ2-7	NA	TRBD2	CATSTQGGSGYEQYF	TGTGCCACCAGCACCCAGGGAGGGAGTGGCTACGAGCAGTACTTC
TRBV5-1	TRBJ2-7	NA	NA	CASCTGTEVYEQYF	TGCGCCAGCTGCACCGGGACGGAGGTCTACGAGCAGTACTTC
TRBV4-3	TRBJ1-4	NA	NA	CASSQDRGDEKLFF	TGCGCCAGCAGCCAAGATCGGGGGGATGAAAAACTGTTTTTT
TRBV28	TRBJ2-5	NA	NA	CASSFSETQYF	TGTGCCAGCAGTTTTTCCGAGACCCAGTACTTC
TRBV5-6	TRBJ1-3	NA	NA	CASSFFASGNTIYF	TGTGCCAGCAGCTTCTTCGCCTCTGGAAACACCATATATTTT
TRBV2	TRBJ2-2	NA	NA	CASKVQGFTGEPFF	TGTGCCAGCAAGGTGCAGGGGTTCACCGGGGAGCCGTTTTTT
TRBV10-3	TRBJ1-1	NA	TRBD1	CAISVDRGKNTEAFF	TGTGCCATCAGTGTTGACAGGGGGAAGAACACTGAAGCTTTCTTT
TRBV27	TRBJ2-7	NA	TRBD2	CASRGPLAGPYEQYF	TGTGCCAGCAGAGGGCCGCTAGCGGGGCCCTACGAGCAGTACTTC
TRBV15	TRBJ2-1	NA	TRBD1	CATSARDRGSDEQFF	TGTGCCACCAGCGCCCGGGACAGGGGCTCGGATGAGCAGTTCTTC
TRBV4-1	TRBJ1-2	NA	NA	CASSQAGLFTGNYGYTF	TGCGCCAGCAGCCAAGCAGGACTCTTCACCGGGAACTATGGCTACACCTTC